This T cell receptor (beta chain) was retrieved from a study of somatic mutations in cytotoxic T cells in rheumatoid arthritis. Study-wide background: Collection of patient blood (approximately 30 ml EDTA) took place right after diagnosis, before any treatment. Overall study findings and caveats: Just what the expanded CD8+ clones targeted, in terms of antigens, remained unknown.

V lost 5 bases to trimming and J lost 2 bases; unmatched junction nucleotides: 5. The CDR3 has 14 residues. Germline V gives CDR1 SGHRS, CDR2 YFSETQ. About this clone itself: Its specificity is not known.

The assay was immunoSEQ multiplex PCR, and TCRdb's table has in-frame clones only and misses some. The table includes about 23,000 clones, approximately 81% detected once. The V and J genes are TRBV5-1 and TRBJ2-5, with TRBD1 matching 8 bases. The sequence came from an adult with rheumatoid arthritis. The sample consisted of CD8+ T cells sorted from blood. CDR3 loop: CASRPTGVQETQYF. The DNA of the CDR3 is TGCGCCAGCAGGCCGACAGGGGTACAAGAGACCCAGTACTTC. Complete variable domain (other parts from reference TRBV5-1 and TRBJ2-5): KAGVTQTPRYLIKTRGQQVTLSCSPISGHRSVSWYQQTPGQGLQFLFEYFSETQRNKGNFPGRFSGRQFSNSRSEMNVSTLELGDSALYLCASRPTGVQETQYFGPGTRLLVL.